This T cell receptor (beta chain) was observed in a study of blood T cell repertoires in COVID-19. Across the study: Both acute and convalescent COVID-19 samples were obtained from the United States, Italy and Spain. Sample material is recorded as cDNA or gDNA derived from T cells, B-cell-depleted T cells, or PBMCs.

CDR3 size: 13 residues. With 5 bases clipped from V and 7 bases from J, the junction kept 7 bases outside the gene matches. Germline V gene sequence: CDR1 LNHDA, CDR2 SQIVND (reference sequence). Original analysis: Estimates of nucleated cell counts were drawn from the amplification of reference gene primers. Assay: immunoSEQ multiplex PCR; the TCRdb copy retains only in-frame clones and omits some. That table is the source of V, J and clone size, and D and trimming were worked out from the DNA. The sample lists hundreds of thousands of clones, approximately 88% seen once, with 9% to 9.5% in the top ten. This clone appeared many times.

The clonotype originates from a man aged 18 to 30 with active or convalescent COVID-19. The specimen sequenced was peripheral blood. This chain connects TRBV19 to TRBJ1-2; TRBD1 aligns across 7 bases. CDR3 sequence reads: CASSLKGAFGYTF. The CDR3 bases are TGTGCCAGTAGTTTAAAGGGGGCGTTTGGCTACACCTTC.